The 17 T cell receptor beta chains below come from one sample, sequenced in a study of a mutant IDH1 vaccine in newly diagnosed glioma. As to time point: baseline, week 1 (first vaccination visit). As for treatment: pre-vaccination baseline after standard-of-care therapy. Profiled with immunoSEQ multiplex PCR; TCRdb holds only in-frame clones, not every one. This table has 98,000 or so clones, 70% to 90% appearing once. The sequencing used PBMCs, collected from a glioma patient treated with radiotherapy, temozolomide or both. Receptors were obtained from a woman between 45 and 65 years old with glioma.

This chain uses TRBV27 with TRBJ2-3; D might be TRBD1 or TRBD2, each matching 5 bases. Germline V CDR1 and CDR2: MNHEY, SMNVEV (reference sequence). This CDR3 spans 16 amino acids. Trimming took off 5 bases at V and 5 bases at J, with 20 bases between the two ends. The CDR3 is CASSPGTPPHLDTQYF. CDR3 DNA sequence: TGTGCCAGCAGTCCTGGGACGCCTCCCCATCTAGATACGCAGTATTTT.

V usage is TRBV5-1 and J usage is TRBJ2-5, with D tentatively TRBD1 (6 bases). Trimming shortened V by 0 bases and J by 5 bases, and 11 bases separated the two germline ends. CDR1 and CDR2 from the germline V gene are SGHRS and YFSETQ. CDR3 size: 14 residues. The CDR3 region is CASSLEAGDETQYF. CDR3 nucleotides: TGCGCCAGCAGCTTGGAGGCAGGGGACGAGACCCAGTACTTC. Supplemented by reference TRBV5-1 and TRBJ2-5, the full variable domain reads KAGVTQTPRYLIKTRGQQVTLSCSPISGHRSVSWYQQTPGQGLQFLFEYFSETQRNKGNFPGRFSGRQFSNSRSEMNVSTLELGDSALYLCASSLEAGDETQYFGPGTRLLVL.

The V gene is TRBV6-5, the J gene TRBJ2-2; possibly TRBD1 for D (5 bases). V was cut by 8 bases and J by 1 base, with 8 bases left in between. The germline CDR1 and CDR2 sequences are MNHEY and SVGAGI. The CDR3 loop spans 13 amino acids. CDR3 residues: CASLRGNTGELFF. The CDR3 DNA reads TGTGCCAGCCTTAGGGGGAACACCGGGGAGCTGTTTTTT.

The chain employs TRBV6-1 and TRBJ2-5, with TRBD1 identical over 12 bases. Germline V lookup: CDR1 MNHNS, CDR2 SASEGT. The CDR3 consists of 15 residues. V shed 5 bases, J shed 3 bases, and the junction held 4 bases outside the gene matches. The CDR3 loop is CASSRDRGREETQYF. As DNA, the CDR3 is TGTGCCAGCAGTCGGGACAGGGGGCGAGAAGAGACCCAGTACTTC.

This chain connects TRBV7-9 to TRBJ2-5; D might be TRBD1 (5 bases). Germline CDR1 is SEHNR and CDR2 is FQNEAQ (reference sequence). The CDR3 length is 15 residues. Deletions cut 4 bases from V and 2 bases from J, with 14 bases between. CDR3 region: CASSSPGLGQETQYF. The CDR3 nucleotides read TGTGCCAGCAGCTCCCCAGGGCTGGGGCAAGAGACCCAGTACTTC. Combining the CDR3 with reference TRBV7-9 and TRBJ2-5 gives the whole variable domain DTGVSQNPRHKITKRGQNVTFRCDPISEHNRLYWYRQTLGQGPEFLTYFQNEAQLEKSRLLSDRFSAERPKGSFSTLEIQRTEQGDSAMYLCASSSPGLGQETQYFGPGTRLLVL.

The chain joins TRBV9 to TRBJ1-1; 7 nucleotides match TRBD1. CDR1 SGDLS and CDR2 YYNGEE come from the germline V gene. V shed 4 bases and J 0 bases; nucleotides not matched to a gene: 6. This CDR3 is built from 15 residues. The CDR3 DNA reads as TGTGCCAGCAGCTTCGAGGGACAGATGAACACTGAAGCTTTCTTT. Its translation is CASSFEGQMNTEAFF.

The gene calls are TRBV5-1 and TRBJ2-6, with no clear D. The CDR3 covers 16 residues. CDR1 SGHRS and CDR2 YFSETQ come from the germline V gene. Trimming took 4 bases from V and 0 from J, leaving 11 bases between them. The CDR3 region has the DNA TGCGCCAGCAGCCCCTTAGGCGGCTCTGGGGCCAACGTCCTGACTTTC. Translation gives CASSPLGGSGANVLTF.

The chain joins TRBV5-1 to TRBJ1-2; D remains ambiguous. V shed 0 bases and J shed 6 bases, with 9 bases lying between them. Germline values: CDR1 SGHRS, CDR2 YFSETQ. This CDR3 contains 13 residues. CDR3 DNA sequence: TGCGCCAGCAGCTTGGGCCAGACGCATGGCTACACCTTC. Protein: CASSLGQTHGYTF.

The V gene is TRBV28, the J gene TRBJ2-2, with D maybe TRBD2 (6 bases). This CDR3 is built from 15 residues. The germline CDR1 and CDR2 sequences are MDHEN and SYDVKM. V lost 2 bases, J lost 5 bases, and 12 bases lay in between. CDR3 bases: TGTGCCAGCAGTTTAATAGGCGCGGGGACCGGGGAGCTGTTTTTT. This translates into CASSLIGAGTGELFF.

The CDR3 loop reads CASYKIGRNYGYTF. Written as DNA, the CDR3 is TGTGCCAGCTATAAGATTGGACGTAACTATGGCTACACCTTC. J is TRBJ1-2 and V is TRBV13; no definite D call. The V gene's germline CDR1 is PRHDT and CDR2 FYEKMQ (reference sequence). The CDR3 is made up of 14 amino acids. The V gene lost 8 bases and the J gene lost 1 base, with 14 bases spanning the gap.

The chain joins TRBV4-2 to TRBJ2-5, with TRBD2 identical over 11 bases. The CDR3 sequence is 16 residues long. The ends lost 1 base at V and 4 bases at J; junction bases unmatched: 5. CDR1 is LGHNA and CDR2 is YNFKEQ in the germline V gene. Here the CDR3 reads CASSQAGLADTETQYF. Written as DNA, the CDR3 is TGTGCCAGCAGCCAAGCGGGACTAGCGGACACAGAGACCCAGTACTTC.

The chain uses TRBV19 and TRBJ2-3; 7 positions agree with TRBD1. Germline V gene data show CDR1 as LNHDA and CDR2 as SQIVND (reference sequence). The V segment lost 3 bases and the J segment 1 base; nucleotides outside the gene matches: 7. This CDR3 spans 16 amino acids. The DNA of the CDR3 is TGTGCCAGTAGTATCCTGGACAGGCCAGGCACAGATACGCAGTATTTT. It codes for CASSILDRPGTDTQYF.

The rearrangement links TRBV4-1 to TRBJ1-1; the match to TRBD1 covers 7 bases. The CDR3 has 16 amino acids. CDR1 is MGHRA, CDR2 YSYEKL, per germline. After removal of 0 bases from V and 4 bases from J, the junction contained 8 bases not matched to a gene. The CDR3 here is CASSQDPHRGTTEAFF. CDR3 in DNA: TGCGCCAGCAGCCAAGACCCACACAGGGGAACCACTGAAGCTTTCTTT.

J is TRBJ1-5 and V is TRBV6-5; 8 positions match TRBD1. With 2 bases clipped from V and 6 bases from J, the junction kept 6 bases outside the gene matches. The CDR3 sequence is 15 residues long. Germline CDR1 and CDR2: MNHEY and SVGAGI. CDR3: CASSYRSGGTQPQHF. The CDR3 DNA reads as TGTGCCAGCAGTTACAGGTCAGGGGGCACTCAGCCCCAGCATTTT.

DNA of the CDR3: TGTGCCAGCAGCTCGACTAGCGCGGACAATGAGCAGTTCTTC. Translated, it gives CASSSTSADNEQFF. V is TRBV7-3 and J is TRBJ2-1, with 8 bases lining up with TRBD2. V lost 4 bases to trimming and J lost 5 bases; unmatched junction nucleotides: 4. The CDR3 extends over 14 amino acids. Germline V gene lookup returns CDR1 SGHTA and CDR2 FQGTGA.

This chain joins TRBV2 and TRBJ2-7, with TRBD2 matching 14 bases. The length of the CDR3 is 17 residues. Germline values: CDR1 SNHLY, CDR2 FYNNEI. After removal of 6 bases from V and 5 bases from J, the junction contained 12 bases not matched to a gene. The CDR3 DNA sequence: TGTGCCAGCAGCTTCCCCCCGGGACTAGCGGGAGTACACGAGCAGTACTTC. Translated, it gives CASSFPPGLAGVHEQYF.

The genes are TRBV27 and TRBJ1-2; D is ambiguous. Germline V lookup: CDR1 MNHEY, CDR2 SMNVEV (reference sequence). CDR3 length: 14 amino acids. V gave up 5 bases and J gave up 8 bases, with 18 bases separating them. DNA for the CDR3: TGTGCCAGCAGTCGACCTAGCGGGATCGGAGGCTACACCTTC. This encodes CASSRPSGIGGYTF.